This TCR beta chain originates from a study of beta chain features in type 1 diabetes. On the study more broadly: Across every sample, about 100 million sorted cells were examined in total.

Study-level findings and limits: A moderate, significant TCRB CDR3 shortening appeared in type 1 diabetes across four CD4+ subsets.

The whole isolated RNA underwent reverse transcription, so sequencing captured expressed TCRB transcripts. Produced via immunoSEQ multiplex PCR; TCRdb's table is partial and in-frame only. Here the sample spans a few hundred thousand clones, over 8.5% being singletons. The germline V and J ends were trimmed by 3 bases and 8 bases, with 24 bases remaining between them. This CDR3 has 17 residues. Germline values: CDR1 MNHEY, CDR2 SMNVEV (reference sequence). To note about this clone: Antigen: not known.

Sequences were obtained from central memory CD4+ T cells from blood. The sequence came from a man in his thirties or forties with type 1 diabetes. The chain couples TRBV27 to TRBJ2-3; D is perhaps TRBD1 or TRBD2 (5 bases each). CDR3 sequence (DNA): TGTGCCAGCAGTTTCCACCACACCGGGACCACCTTGGGTACGCAGTATTTT. It encodes CASSFHHTGTTLGTQYF.